Listed here is a single T cell receptor beta chain. One end of the junction does not line up with germline, which may come from a read error. The germline gives CDR1 SSHAT, CDR2 FNYEAQ (reference sequence). The CDR3 runs 15 residues. The data were produced by immunoSEQ multiplex PCR, yet TCRdb's version contains in-frame clones alone and is incomplete. Of around 79,000 clones in the sample, 70% to 90% are singletons; the top ten hold roughly 1.6%. This sample stems from a study of T cell responses to AZD1222 COVID-19 vaccine. The sequence was obtained from an adult in good health. The material sequenced was peripheral blood, taken on day 0 of AZD1222 vaccination. The chain joins TRBV7-7 to TRBJ2-1, with D maybe TRBD2 (7 bases). CDR3 residues: CASSLEGGLNNEQFF. The CDR3 DNA sequence: TGTGCTAGCAGCTTAGAGGGGGGGTTAAACAATGAGCAGTTCTTC.